This section outlines one TCR beta chain sequence together with its context. Looked up from germline, CDR1 is SGHDN and CDR2 is FVKESK. CDR3 length: 16 residues. Trimming at V came to 5 bases and at J to 6 bases, leaving 12 bases not matched to a gene. Membership in each cohort depended on participant-reported clinical history. Each recovered donor of Cohort 3 presented with two negative PCRs, clearance, or symptom resolution. This entry belongs to a study of blood T cell repertoires in COVID-19. In the source study's methods: Reference gene primer amplification in the assay estimated nucleated cell counts. Profiled with immunoSEQ multiplex PCR; TCRdb holds only in-frame clones, not every one. From that table come the V and J calls and clone size; the DNA was used to work out D and trimming. Of 160,000 or so clones in the sample, roughly 90% were seen once.

This receptor was identified in a woman aged 50 to 65 who had recovered from COVID-19. Sequenced: PBMCs or T cells enriched from blood (not recorded which). The chain recombines TRBV14 with TRBJ2-7, with 11 bases aligning to TRBD1. In nucleotides, the CDR3 is TGTGCCAGCAGCGGACAGGGGGCGAATCTAAGAACCGAGCAGTACTTC. Translation: CASSGQGANLRTEQYF.